This T cell receptor (beta chain) is from a study of T cell responses to AZD1222 COVID-19 vaccine. The assay was immunoSEQ multiplex PCR, and TCRdb's table has in-frame clones only and misses some. The table shows some 120,000 clones, with 70% to 90% occurring only once. Findings and limits, study-wide: Seropositive AZD1222 recipients at baseline numbered only five or six. Among the donors, most were white British and more were female, and clonal diversity was possibly underestimated.

Germline loops: CDR1 LGHDT, CDR2 YNNKEL (reference sequence). This CDR3 has 12 residues. The V gene lost 0 bases and the J gene lost 13 bases, with 10 bases spanning the gap. This clone has only a few counts. Its antigen is undetermined. The sequence came from an adult who received the AZD1222 COVID-19 vaccine. The genes are TRBV3-1 (or the pseudogene TRBV3-2) and TRBJ2-1; D tentatively fits TRBD1 or TRBD2 (5 bases each). Sequencing used peripheral blood, obtained 28 days after the second AZD1222 dose. CDR3 loop: CASSQDWDPQFF. CDR3 coding DNA: TGTGCCAGCAGCCAAGATTGGGACCCTCAGTTCTTC.